One and the same sample provided the 29 T cell receptor beta chains below, sequenced in a study of shared T cell receptors in the human thymus. Repertoires were generated with immunoSEQ multiplex PCR, while TCRdb's copy carries only in-frame clones and drops some. The repertoire has under 850,000 clones, around 89% of them found once; the top ten carry 0.01%. These data also formed part of another study, on human thymus T cells.

Sequenced: thymocytes. The origin of the receptors is a boy in the first two years of life with a congenital heart defect.

V usage is TRBV10-1 and J usage is TRBJ2-2, with D possibly TRBD1 on 5 matching bases. This CDR3 has 18 amino acids. V shed 5 bases and J shed 0 bases, with 19 bases lying between them. The germline V gene encodes CDR1 WNHNN and CDR2 SYGVQD (reference sequence). This CDR3 is CASSLDGHPFANTGELFF. In DNA form, the CDR3 reads TGCGCCAGCAGTCTCGACGGACACCCCTTCGCGAACACCGGGGAGCTGTTTTTT.

The chain is built from TRBV28 and TRBJ2-7, with TRBD1 as a possible D gene (6 bases). Germline V lookup: CDR1 MDHEN, CDR2 SYDVKM. V gave up 1 base and J gave up 5 bases, with 18 bases separating them. The CDR3 loop spans 16 amino acids. The CDR3 nucleotides read TGTGCCAGCAGTTTATTAATGACCGGGACATCTCACGAGCAGTACTTC. Its protein is CASSLLMTGTSHEQYF.

The chain joins TRBV7-8 to TRBJ2-5; TRBD2 is a possible D gene (6 bases). Trimming took 2 bases from V and 5 from J, leaving 6 bases between them. The CDR3 extends over 12 amino acids. Germline V gene data show CDR1 as SGHVS and CDR2 as FQNEAQ. CDR3 protein: CASSLRGETQYF. Here the CDR3 DNA reads TGTGCCAGCAGCTTACGGGGGGAGACCCAGTACTTC. The full variable domain, with the rest looked up from reference TRBV7-8 and TRBJ2-5, is GAGVSQSPRYKVAKRGQDVALRCDPISGHVSLFWYQQALGQGPEFLTYFQNEAQLDKSGLPSDRFFAERPEGSVSTLKIQRTQQEDSAVYLCASSLRGETQYFGPGTRLLVL.

The V and J genes are TRBV19 and TRBJ1-4, with 7 bases that match TRBD1. This CDR3 contains 15 residues. CDR1 is LNHDA and CDR2 is SQIVND in the germline V gene (reference sequence). V was pared by 8 bases and J by 0 bases, with 6 bases of the junction left unmatched. Here the CDR3 reads CASARGGSTNEKLFF. CDR3 coding DNA: TGTGCCAGTGCTCGAGGGGGCTCAACTAATGAAAAACTGTTTTTT.

This clone was seen a single time. The V gene is TRBV7-2, the J gene TRBJ2-5; 11 nucleotides line up with TRBD2. CDR3 size: 17 residues. V was clipped by 3 bases and J by 4 bases; unmatched bases: 10. CDR1 and CDR2 (germline): SGHTA, FQGNSA. The DNA of the CDR3 is TGTGCCAGCAGCTTGCCGGGACTAGCGGAGGGGGGAGAGACCCAGTACTTC. Its protein product is CASSLPGLAEGGETQYF.

The chain employs TRBV18 and TRBJ1-1, with 10 bases aligning to TRBD1. Germline CDR1 KGHSH, CDR2 LQKENI. The CDR3 covers 17 residues. V gave up 6 bases and J gave up 7 bases; unmatched junction bases: 17. The CDR3 sequence: CASSPLMDRGKRSEAFF. The CDR3 region has the DNA TGTGCCAGCTCTCCCTTAATGGACAGGGGGAAAAGGAGTGAAGCTTTCTTT. Using reference TRBV18 and TRBJ1-1 for the parts outside the CDR3, the full variable domain is NAGVMQNPRHLVRRRGQEARLRCSPMKGHSHVYWYRQLPEEGLKFMVYLQKENIIDESGMPKERFSAEFPKEGPSILRIQQVVRGDSAAYFCASSPLMDRGKRSEAFFGQGTRLTVV.

V is TRBV27 and J is TRBJ2-2; 14 bases map to TRBD2. The CDR3 extends over 18 amino acids. Germline CDR1 and CDR2: MNHEY and SMNVEV (reference sequence). V was clipped by 4 bases and J by 7 bases; unmatched bases: 11. The CDR3 coding sequence is TGTGCCAGCAGTTCCCCCGGGACTAGCGGGAGAATGGTCGGGGAGCTGTTTTTT. Protein sequence: CASSSPGTSGRMVGELFF.

The V call is TRBV28, the J call TRBJ1-1; the match to TRBD1 covers 11 bases. CDR1 is MDHEN and CDR2 is SYDVKM in the germline V gene. The length of the CDR3 is 15 residues. With 1 base clipped from V and 6 bases from J, the junction kept 4 bases outside the gene matches. The CDR3 sequence: CASSLSRTGGPEAFF. The CDR3 DNA is TGTGCCAGCAGTTTATCCCGGACAGGGGGCCCTGAAGCTTTCTTT. Supplemented by reference TRBV28 and TRBJ1-1, the full variable domain reads DVKVTQSSRYLVKRTGEKVFLECVQDMDHENMFWYRQDPGLGLRLIYFSYDVKMKEKGDIPEGYSVSREKKERFSLILESASTNQTSMYLCASSLSRTGGPEAFFGQGTRLTVV.

The rearrangement links TRBV6-1 to TRBJ2-1, with 12 bases that match TRBD2. The V gene's germline CDR1 is MNHNS and CDR2 SASEGT. The CDR3 consists of 17 residues. Losses at the gene ends were 1 base for V and 10 bases for J; bases not matched to a gene: 11. CDR3 loop: CASSEEGGLAGGEEQFF. Written as DNA, the CDR3 is TGTGCCAGCAGTGAAGAGGGAGGGCTAGCGGGAGGGGAAGAGCAGTTCTTC.

The chain uses TRBV7-8 and TRBJ1-1; 8 bases line up with TRBD1. V lost 4 bases and J lost 3; bases outside the gene matches: 4. The CDR3 has 14 amino acids. The germline CDR1 and CDR2 sequences are SGHVS and FQNEAQ. CDR3 region: CASSSDRADTEAFF. DNA for the CDR3: TGTGCCAGCAGCTCGGACAGGGCCGACACTGAAGCTTTCTTT.

This clone was seen only once. The V and J genes are TRBV6-4 and TRBJ2-1, with 9 bases identical to TRBD2. The germline V gene encodes CDR1 MRHNA and CDR2 SNTAGT. V shed 4 bases, J shed 3 bases, and the junction held 4 bases outside the gene matches. This CDR3 region has 15 residues. CDR3 sequence: CASSGGREGYNEQFF. In nucleotides, the CDR3 is TGTGCCAGCAGTGGCGGGAGGGAAGGCTACAATGAGCAGTTCTTC.

For this clone: The same CDR3 can be traced to other DNA sequences in this sample. The chain joins TRBV4-1 to TRBJ2-5, with 12 positions matching TRBD2. The V segment lost 4 bases and the J segment 2 bases; nucleotides outside the gene matches: 2. The CDR3 has 15 amino acids. Germline V gene data show CDR1 as MGHRA and CDR2 as YSYEKL. This CDR3 is CASSPTSGRQETQYF. The CDR3 DNA follows: TGCGCCAGCAGCCCAACTAGCGGGAGGCAAGAGACCCAGTACTTC.

The rearrangement joins TRBV25-1 to TRBJ1-4; the match to TRBD1 covers 7 bases. V trimming: 2 bases; J trimming: 6 bases; junction bases outside the gene matches: 9. This CDR3 has 16 amino acids. Germline CDR1 and CDR2: MGHDK and SYGVNS. This CDR3 reads CASSERGQGADEKLFF. The CDR3 nucleotides are TGTGCCAGCAGTGAAAGGGGGCAAGGGGCTGATGAAAAACTGTTTTTT.

The chain couples TRBV4-2 to TRBJ2-1, with D perhaps TRBD2 (6 bases). The V end was cut by 1 base, the J end by 2 bases, with 33 bases between. CDR3 length equals 23 residues. Looked up from germline, CDR1 is LGHNA and CDR2 is YNFKEQ. The DNA for the CDR3 is TGTGCCAGCAGCCAAGTTGACTTCAGCCAAGATAGGTCGATCGGGAGACCCTACAATGAGCAGTTCTTC. The encoded protein is CASSQVDFSQDRSIGRPYNEQFF.

V gene TRBV9 combines with J gene TRBJ1-5; D is uncertain. The CDR3 runs 17 residues. From germline, CDR1 is SGDLS and CDR2 YYNGEE. V was cut by 0 bases and J by 4 bases, with 17 bases left in between. CDR3 sequence: CASSVDQQPSRNQPQHF. The CDR3 bases are TGTGCCAGCAGCGTAGATCAACAGCCCTCAAGGAATCAGCCCCAGCATTTT.

The rearrangement uses TRBV12-5 and TRBJ1-4; TRBD1 matches at 8 bases. The germline gives CDR1 LGHNT, CDR2 FRNRAP. This CDR3 is built from 16 residues. Trimming cost V 1 base and J 12 bases; bases outside gene matches: 13. This CDR3 reads CASGLARDRKSRELFF. CDR3 coding DNA: TGTGCTAGTGGTTTGGCCCGGGACAGGAAGAGTCGGGAACTGTTTTTT.

The rearrangement uses TRBV5-1 and TRBJ2-1; 8 nucleotides match TRBD2. Germline V gene data show CDR1 as SGHRS and CDR2 as YFSETQ. The CDR3 consists of 13 residues. The J segment lost 8 bases and the V segment lost 6 bases, leaving 7 bases of the junction unmatched. The CDR3 sequence: CASNKAGVHEQFF. The CDR3 DNA reads TGCGCCAGCAACAAAGCGGGAGTACATGAGCAGTTCTTC. Looking up the rest from reference TRBV5-1 and TRBJ2-1 gives the full variable domain: KAGVTQTPRYLIKTRGQQVTLSCSPISGHRSVSWYQQTPGQGLQFLFEYFSETQRNKGNFPGRFSGRQFSNSRSEMNVSTLELGDSALYLCASNKAGVHEQFFGPGTRLTVL.

V gene TRBV2 combines with J gene TRBJ2-7, with 10 bases identical to TRBD2. J gave up 5 bases and V 3 bases, and 10 bases lay outside the gene matches. This CDR3 has 16 amino acids. Per germline, CDR1 SNHLY and CDR2 FYNNEI. CDR3 sequence (DNA): TGTGCCAGCAGTGATACCCAGCGGGAGGGCCGGGACGAGCAGTACTTC. This sequence encodes CASSDTQREGRDEQYF.

The chain recombines TRBV5-4 with TRBJ2-3; TRBD1 is a possible D gene (7 bases). CDR1 SGHNT and CDR2 YYREEE come from the germline V gene (reference sequence). The CDR3 is made up of 15 amino acids. Trimming cost V 2 bases and J 5 bases, with 15 bases left between them. CDR3 nucleotide sequence: TGTGCCAGCAGCTTAACGAACCAGGGGGGAGATACGCAGTATTTT. It codes for CASSLTNQGGDTQYF.

V is TRBV30 and J is TRBJ2-7; TRBD1 agrees at 8 bases. V lost 2 bases, J lost 5 bases, and 8 bases stayed unmatched. CDR1 and CDR2 (germline): GTSNPN, SVGIG (reference sequence). The CDR3 is made up of 14 amino acids. The CDR3 coding sequence is TGTGCCTGGAGTCCGGGACAGGCTTCCGACGAGCAGTACTTC. Its protein is CAWSPGQASDEQYF.

This chain links TRBV19 with TRBJ2-1, with TRBD2 matching 12 bases. The CDR3 totals 16 residues. CDR1 and CDR2 (germline): LNHDA, SQIVND (reference sequence). The trim removed 3 bases at V and 6 bases at J, leaving 6 bases unmatched. The CDR3 loop reads CASSIPGTSGRNEQFF. The CDR3 bases are TGTGCCAGTAGTATCCCCGGGACTAGCGGGCGCAATGAGCAGTTCTTC.

The chain has TRBV27 and TRBJ2-2, with TRBD2 matching over 12 bases. Germline V gene data show CDR1 as MNHEY and CDR2 as SMNVEV (reference sequence). The CDR3 covers 18 residues. V was pared by 6 bases and J by 3 bases, with 11 bases of the junction left unmatched. CDR3 protein: CASRDPSGRARDTGELFF. In DNA form, the CDR3 reads TGTGCCAGCAGAGACCCTAGCGGGAGGGCCCGGGACACCGGGGAGCTGTTTTTT.

This chain links TRBV28 with TRBJ1-4; the match to TRBD1 covers 7 bases. After removal of 5 bases from V and 0 bases from J, the junction contained 3 bases not matched to a gene. The germline gives CDR1 MDHEN, CDR2 SYDVKM. CDR3 size: 15 residues. CDR3 bases: TGTGCCAGCAGTCTTGGGACAGCAACTAATGAAAAACTGTTTTTT. Translating it yields CASSLGTATNEKLFF. Filled out from reference TRBV28 and TRBJ1-4, the complete variable domain reads DVKVTQSSRYLVKRTGEKVFLECVQDMDHENMFWYRQDPGLGLRLIYFSYDVKMKEKGDIPEGYSVSREKKERFSLILESASTNQTSMYLCASSLGTATNEKLFFGSGTQLSVL.

The chain is built from TRBV30 and TRBJ2-1; D is unresolved. CDR1 is GTSNPN and CDR2 is SVGIG in the germline V gene (reference sequence). The CDR3 runs to 17 residues. Trimming took 1 base from V and 0 from J, leaving 16 bases between them. The CDR3 coding sequence is TGTGCCTGGAGTGCGACCCCGCACGGCGGCTCCTACAATGAGCAGTTCTTC. Residues: CAWSATPHGGSYNEQFF.

The chain carries TRBV27 and TRBJ2-4; D gene unclear. The CDR3 covers 18 residues. Trimming left V 5 bases short and J 0 bases short, with 20 bases between. Germline loops: CDR1 MNHEY, CDR2 SMNVEV (reference sequence). The CDR3 DNA reads TGTGCCAGCAGTCCCTGGATGCAGGCCCTCCAAGCCAAAAACATTCAGTACTTC. Amino acids: CASSPWMQALQAKNIQYF.

The chain has TRBV13 and TRBJ2-2; TRBD2 aligns across 7 bases. This CDR3 region has 14 residues. V trimming: 8 bases; J trimming: 3 bases; junction bases outside the gene matches: 6. Germline CDR1 and CDR2: PRHDT and FYEKMQ (reference sequence). The CDR3 bases are TGTGCCAGCGGCGGGGGAGGCGACACCGGGGAGCTGTTTTTT. This codes for CASGGGGDTGELFF.

The rearrangement uses TRBV7-8 and TRBJ2-1; TRBD2 agrees at 8 bases. Germline V gives CDR1 SGHVS, CDR2 FQNEAQ. This CDR3 spans 16 amino acids. After removal of 5 bases from V and 11 bases from J, the junction contained 17 bases not matched to a gene. CDR3 loop: CASSLRPAGVIRKQFF. CDR3 bases: TGTGCCAGCAGCCTACGCCCAGCGGGAGTGATCAGGAAGCAGTTCTTC.

In its sample, this clone was seen a few times. The chain has TRBV5-8 and TRBJ2-3; maybe TRBD2 (5 bases). The CDR3 loop spans 15 amino acids. The germline V gene has CDR1 SGHTS and CDR2 YDEGEE. V gave up 6 bases and J gave up 4 bases, with 18 bases separating them. CDR3 nucleotide sequence: TGTGCCAGCACCACCGACCCGGGAAACGCAGATACGCAGTATTTT. Translated: CASTTDPGNADTQYF.

There are a few counts of this clone. This rearrangement joins TRBV10-1 to TRBJ2-1; perhaps TRBD2 as D (6 bases). V dropped 5 bases and J dropped 2 bases, with 22 bases sitting between them. The CDR3 sequence is 18 residues long. CDR1 WNHNN and CDR2 SYGVQD come from the germline V gene (reference sequence). This CDR3 reads CASSPVSSPGVAYNEQFF. The CDR3, as DNA: TGCGCCAGCAGTCCCGTTTCAAGCCCGGGAGTGGCCTACAATGAGCAGTTCTTC.